The 24 T cell receptor beta chains in this list originate from one sample, sequenced in a study of cytomegalovirus exposure and HLA in healthy donors. Use of 60 Vbeta and 13 Jbeta primers characterized the PCR. Profiling relied on immunoSEQ multiplex PCR, and the TCRdb table lists in-frame clones only, not all of them. The data show 95,000 to 150,000 clones, with roughly 78% seen just once and 7% to 9.5% held by the top ten. Sequenced sample: PBMCs. The receptors were gathered from a man aged 25 to 40 in good health and CMV-seropositive.

The CDR3 sequence: CASSLLMGASNEKLFF. CDR3 DNA sequence: TGTGCCAGCAGCTTGCTAATGGGGGCCTCTAATGAAAAACTGTTTTTT. The chain uses TRBV5-8 and TRBJ1-4; possible D gene TRBD1, 6 bases. Trimming took off 1 base at V and 3 bases at J, with 13 bases between the two ends. Germline V gene sequence: CDR1 SGHTS, CDR2 YDEGEE. The CDR3 loop spans 16 amino acids.

The gene calls are TRBV4-1 and TRBJ1-3; D not certain. Germline CDR1 is MGHRA and CDR2 is YSYEKL. This CDR3 region has 14 residues. Trimming removed 5 bases at V and 3 bases at J, with 11 bases between. CDR3 nucleotide sequence: TGCGCCAGCAGCGGGCTATCTTATGGAAACACCATATATTTT. This codes for CASSGLSYGNTIYF.

The chain recombines TRBV6-6 with TRBJ1-2; D is uncertain. The germline V and J ends were trimmed by 4 bases and 2 bases, with 8 bases remaining between them. The CDR3 loop spans 13 amino acids. Germline loops: CDR1 MNHNY, CDR2 SVGAGI (reference sequence). This chain's CDR3 is CASSSGKNYGYTF. Here the CDR3 DNA reads TGTGCCAGCAGTTCGGGAAAAAACTATGGCTACACCTTC.

The rearrangement uses TRBV2 and TRBJ1-5; possible D gene TRBD1, 6 bases. The V end was cut by 6 bases, the J end by 7 bases, with 16 bases between. Looked up from germline, CDR1 is SNHLY and CDR2 is FYNNEI. This CDR3 has 14 amino acids. CDR3 sequence reads: CASSLIRGWQPQHF. The CDR3 nucleotides read TGTGCCAGCAGCCTAATCAGGGGCTGGCAGCCCCAGCATTTT. The variable domain in full, with the rest retrieved from reference TRBV2 and TRBJ1-5, is EPEVTQTPSHQVTQMGQEVILRCVPISNHLYFYWYRQILGQKVEFLVSFYNNEISEKSEIFDDQFSVERPDGSNFTLKIRSTKLEDSAMYFCASSLIRGWQPQHFGDGTRLSIL.

J is TRBJ2-5 and V is TRBV28, with 9 bases identical to TRBD2. V was pared by 3 bases and J by 9 bases, with 11 bases of the junction left unmatched. Germline CDR1 MDHEN, CDR2 SYDVKM. The CDR3 spans 15 residues. The CDR3 DNA is TGTGCCAGCAGTTTCGGGACTAGCTTTAGGGTCCCCCAGTACTTC. It yields the protein CASSFGTSFRVPQYF.

The rearrangement joins TRBV21-1 to TRBJ1-1; TRBD1 is taken as the D call from the table, unchecked against the DNA. TRBV21-1 is tagged as a pseudogene. The CDR3 is made up of 14 amino acids. CDR3 region: CASSTCRGNTEAFF. The CDR3 bases are TGTGCCAGCAGCACTTGCAGGGGGAACACTGAAGCTTTCTTT.

In its sample, this clone was seen a few times. The CDR3 loop reads CASSHLQGSEQYF. The CDR3 DNA reads TGTGCCAGCAGCCACCTTCAGGGGTCCGAGCAGTACTTC. The V call is TRBV27, the J call TRBJ2-7; D perhaps matches TRBD1 (6 bases). Germline assignment: CDR1 MNHEY and CDR2 SMNVEV (reference sequence). The V end was cut by 6 bases, the J end by 6 bases, with 15 bases between. The CDR3 is 13 residues long.

The genes are TRBV21-1 and TRBJ1-4; the listed D gene, TRBD1, was not tested against the DNA. TRBV21-1 is a listed pseudogene. The CDR3 loop spans 16 amino acids. CDR3: CASSIPRGQGQGKLFF. The CDR3 nucleotides read TGTGCCAGCAGCATCCCCAGGGGCCAGGGTCAGGGAAAACTGTTTTTT.

This clone was seen more than once but under ten times. This chain joins TRBV10-3 and TRBJ2-2, with TRBD2 matching over 8 bases. This CDR3 is built from 13 residues. With V trimmed by 10 bases and J by 8 bases, 9 bases remained unmatched. Germline V gene sequence: CDR1 ENHRY, CDR2 SYGVKD. CDR3: CATQGLGAGELFF. The CDR3 DNA is TGTGCCACCCAGGGACTAGGGGCTGGGGAGCTGTTTTTT.

This rearrangement joins TRBV5-1 to TRBJ2-1; perhaps TRBD1 as D (6 bases). Looked up from germline, CDR1 is SGHRS and CDR2 is YFSETQ. There are 14 residues in the CDR3. V was clipped by 5 bases and J by 2 bases, with 11 bases between them. The CDR3 DNA reads as TGCGCCAGCAGTGACAGGAGCGCCTACAATGAGCAGTTCTTC. Translation gives CASSDRSAYNEQFF. The whole variable domain, filled in from reference TRBV5-1 and TRBJ2-1, reads KAGVTQTPRYLIKTRGQQVTLSCSPISGHRSVSWYQQTPGQGLQFLFEYFSETQRNKGNFPGRFSGRQFSNSRSEMNVSTLELGDSALYLCASSDRSAYNEQFFGPGTRLTVL.

The chain links TRBV20-1 to TRBJ2-5; 7 bases fit TRBD1. The tail of the sequence fits TRBJ2-7 better, so the J call may be wrong. The CDR3 runs 11 residues. Per the germline V gene, CDR1 is DFQATT and CDR2 is SNEGSKA (reference sequence). CDR3 amino acids: CSAGQANEQYF. CDR3 sequence (DNA): TGCAGTGCAGGACAGGCGAACGAGCAGTACTTC.

In this sample, this clone turned up a few times. The chain combines TRBV6-4 with TRBJ2-5; 10 positions match TRBD2. Losses at the gene ends were 5 bases for V and 5 bases for J; bases not matched to a gene: 8. The CDR3 has 15 amino acids. CDR1 and CDR2 from the germline V gene are MRHNA and SNTAGT. CDR3 DNA sequence: TGTGCCAGCAGTAAAGAGCGGGGGGGCGCGGAGACCCAGTACTTC. Translating it yields CASSKERGGAETQYF.

There are a few counts of this clone. The chain has TRBV27 and TRBJ1-1; D might be TRBD1 (5 bases). The CDR3 runs to 12 residues. V was shortened by 5 bases and J by 11 bases, with 15 bases between the two germline ends. Germline V gene sequence: CDR1 MNHEY, CDR2 SMNVEV (reference sequence). The CDR3 sequence: CASSAQGLGAFF. CDR3 nucleotide sequence: TGTGCCAGCAGTGCCCAGGGTCTCGGTGCTTTCTTT.

The chain uses TRBV7-6 and TRBJ1-4; D call uncertain. Germline CDR1 and CDR2: SGHVS and FNYEAQ. The CDR3 is 15 residues long. The V and J ends lost 5 bases and 8 bases respectively, with 18 bases between them. The CDR3 here is CASSHTPGIEEKLFF. In DNA, the CDR3 is TGTGCCAGCAGCCATACCCCGGGAATTGAAGAAAAACTGTTTTTT.

The rearrangement links TRBV5-6 to TRBJ1-4; the match to TRBD1 covers 9 bases. CDR1 SGHDT and CDR2 YYEEEE come from the germline V gene. The V and J ends lost 2 bases and 8 bases, in that order; junction bases with no gene match: 4. There are 14 residues in the CDR3. CDR3 coding DNA: TGTGCCAGCAGCTTCGACAGGGGGGGGGAAAAACTGTTTTTT. It translates to CASSFDRGGEKLFF. Together with reference TRBV5-6 and TRBJ1-4, the CDR3 gives the full variable domain: DAGVTQSPTHLIKTRGQQVTLRCSPKSGHDTVSWYQQALGQGPQFIFQYYEEEERQRGNFPDRFSGHQFPNYSSELNVNALLLGDSALYLCASSFDRGGEKLFFGSGTQLSVL.

The sample holds one count of this clone. This chain links TRBV6-1 with TRBJ1-1; 9 bases align to TRBD1. This CDR3 comprises 17 residues. Germline V lookup: CDR1 MNHNS, CDR2 SASEGT. The J segment lost 0 bases and the V segment lost 4 bases, leaving 9 bases of the junction unmatched. The CDR3 DNA reads TGTGCCAGCAGTGTAAGACAGGGGGGCCTCATGAACACTGAAGCTTTCTTT. Its translation: CASSVRQGGLMNTEAFF.

This chain uses TRBV4-1 with TRBJ2-3; 8 nucleotides align to TRBD2. CDR3 length equals 19 residues. Losses at the gene ends were 0 bases for V and 1 base for J; bases not matched to a gene: 12. Germline V gives CDR1 MGHRA, CDR2 YSYEKL. The CDR3 reads CASSQDLGLAGYGTDTQYF. The CDR3 nucleotides are TGCGCCAGCAGCCAAGATCTAGGACTAGCAGGCTACGGCACAGATACGCAGTATTTT.

The chain combines TRBV7-9 with TRBJ2-5; no reliable D call. Germline assignment: CDR1 SEHNR and CDR2 FQNEAQ (reference sequence). The CDR3 consists of 12 residues. V was shortened by 7 bases and J by 2 bases, with 8 bases between the two germline ends. CDR3 in amino acids: CASTLSQETQYF. The CDR3 DNA sequence: TGTGCCAGCACCCTTTCTCAAGAGACCCAGTACTTC.

The chain is built from TRBV6-1 and TRBJ2-5; 7 nucleotides agree with TRBD2. Germline V CDR1 and CDR2: MNHNS, SASEGT. The CDR3 is 14 residues long. The J segment lost 3 bases and the V segment lost 6 bases, leaving 7 bases of the junction unmatched. CDR3 DNA sequence: TGTGCCAGCAGGCCTGGCGGGGGAAAAGAGACCCAGTACTTC. It codes for CASRPGGGKETQYF.

The chain recombines TRBV28 with TRBJ2-7, with TRBD2 matching 9 bases. This CDR3 is built from 16 residues. Losses at the gene ends were 4 bases for V and 2 bases for J; bases not matched to a gene: 9. Germline CDR1 reads MDHEN; CDR2 reads SYDVKM. This CDR3 reads CASSSHSGGTTYEQYF. The CDR3 DNA is TGTGCCAGCAGTTCCCATAGCGGGGGCACCACCTACGAGCAGTACTTC.

This clone was detected only a few times. This rearrangement joins TRBV30 to TRBJ1-1; no clear D. Germline CDR1 is GTSNPN and CDR2 is SVGIG (reference sequence). Deletions cut 3 bases from V and 5 bases from J, with 13 bases between. CDR3 size: 13 residues. The CDR3 spells CAWRYGRRTEAFF. The CDR3 DNA follows: TGTGCCTGGAGGTACGGGAGGAGGACTGAAGCTTTCTTT.

The chain joins TRBV4-1 to TRBJ2-5; D remains ambiguous. Germline CDR1 reads MGHRA; CDR2 reads YSYEKL. Trimming pared 1 base from V and 3 bases from J, leaving 9 bases between. The CDR3 spans 14 residues. CDR3 sequence reads: CASSQGAMEETQYF. The CDR3 region has the DNA TGCGCCAGCAGCCAAGGAGCTATGGAAGAGACCCAGTACTTC.

A single count supports this clone. The gene calls are TRBV7-2 and TRBJ1-2, with TRBD1 matching 7 bases. V gave up 3 bases and J gave up 4 bases; unmatched junction bases: 5. The germline V gene encodes CDR1 SGHTA and CDR2 FQGNSA. The CDR3 runs to 14 residues. The CDR3 sequence: CASSFYRGPYGYTF. CDR3 nucleotide sequence: TGTGCCAGCAGCTTCTACAGGGGTCCCTATGGCTACACCTTC.

This clone came up a few times. V gene TRBV27 combines with J gene TRBJ2-7; D might be TRBD2 (5 bases). Germline assignment: CDR1 MNHEY and CDR2 SMNVEV (reference sequence). The CDR3 is 15 amino acids. The ends were cut back, 5 bases at V and 4 bases at J, with 18 bases in the middle. CDR3 in amino acids: CASSKDQEAAYEQYF. The CDR3 nucleotides read TGTGCCAGCAGTAAAGACCAGGAAGCGGCATACGAGCAGTACTTC.